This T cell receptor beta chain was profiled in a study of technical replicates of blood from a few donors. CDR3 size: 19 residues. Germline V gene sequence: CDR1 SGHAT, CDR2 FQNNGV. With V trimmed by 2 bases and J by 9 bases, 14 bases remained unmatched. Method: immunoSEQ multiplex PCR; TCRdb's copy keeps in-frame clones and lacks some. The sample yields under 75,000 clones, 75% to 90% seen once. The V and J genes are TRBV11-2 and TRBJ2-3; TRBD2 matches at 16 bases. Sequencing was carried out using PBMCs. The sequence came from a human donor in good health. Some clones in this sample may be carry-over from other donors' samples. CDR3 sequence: CASSLSALGLAGGPGTQYF. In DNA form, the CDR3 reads TGTGCCAGCAGCTTATCCGCTCTGGGACTAGCGGGAGGGCCTGGAACGCAGTATTTT.